The T cell receptor (beta chain) under discussion was sequenced for a study of early stage breast cancer tumors. As for the study in general: Of some 17 invasive breast tumors, fewer than 13 were hormone receptor-positive, HER2-negative. Findings of the study overall: Enriched TCRB sequences shared across patients were mostly commonly generated sequences.

With respect to this clone: Its antigen is currently unknown.

The assay was immunoSEQ multiplex PCR, and TCRdb's table has in-frame clones only and misses some. Of about 30,000 clones listed, around three quarters are singletons. Germline CDR1 and CDR2: DFQATT and SNEGSKA (reference sequence). CDR3 length equals 11 residues. Trimming stripped 7 bases from V and 4 bases from J, with 9 bases between. This TCR derives from a person aged 45-65 years with breast cancer. Sequenced sample: blood. The chain recombines TRBV20-1 with TRBJ2-3; D is uncertain. CDR3 in DNA: TGCAGTGTCCCTTTCGCAGATACGCAGTATTTT. This gives the protein CSVPFADTQYF.